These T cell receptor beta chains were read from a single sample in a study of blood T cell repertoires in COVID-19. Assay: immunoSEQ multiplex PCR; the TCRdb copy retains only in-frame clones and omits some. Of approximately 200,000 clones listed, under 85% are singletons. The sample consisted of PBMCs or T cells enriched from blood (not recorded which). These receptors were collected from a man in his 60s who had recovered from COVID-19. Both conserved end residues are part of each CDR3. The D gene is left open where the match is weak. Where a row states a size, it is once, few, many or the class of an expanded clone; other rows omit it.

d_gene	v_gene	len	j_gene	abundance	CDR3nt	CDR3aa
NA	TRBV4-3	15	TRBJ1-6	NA	TGCGCCAGCAGCCAAACAGTTTCCTATAATTCACCCCTCCACTTT	CASSQTVSYNSPLHF
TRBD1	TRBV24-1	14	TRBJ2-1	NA	TGTGCCACCAGTGGCTCGACAGGGACCCATGAGCAGTTCTTC	CATSGSTGTHEQFF
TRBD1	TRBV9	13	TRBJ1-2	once	TGTGCCAGCAGCGTAGTACAGGGGACTGGCTACACCTTC	CASSVVQGTGYTF
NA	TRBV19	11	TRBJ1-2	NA	TGTGCCAGTAGGGCGGGGGATGGCTACACCTTC	CASRAGDGYTF
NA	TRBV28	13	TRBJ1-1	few	TGTGCCAGCAGTACAGCCTGGAACACTGAAGCTTTCTTT	CASSTAWNTEAFF
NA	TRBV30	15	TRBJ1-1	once	TGTGCCTGGAGACCTGGGGACAATATGAACACTGAAGCTTTCTTT	CAWRPGDNMNTEAFF
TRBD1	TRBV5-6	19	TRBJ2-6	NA	TGTGCCAGCAGCTTGTCCTGGGACAGTCTTTACTCCGGGGCCAACGTCCTGACTTTC	CASSLSWDSLYSGANVLTF
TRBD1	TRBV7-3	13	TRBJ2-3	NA	TGTGCCAGCAGCCCGCGGACAGGGCAGGGGCAGTATTTT	CASSPRTGQGQYF
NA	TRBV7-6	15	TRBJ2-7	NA	TGTGCCAGCAGCGAAGGGGGGGGGAGTCCCTACGAGCAGTACTTC	CASSEGGGSPYEQYF
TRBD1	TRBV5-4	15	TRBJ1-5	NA	TGTGCCAGCAGCTCCGACAGGGGTTCCAATCAGCCCCAGCATTTT	CASSSDRGSNQPQHF
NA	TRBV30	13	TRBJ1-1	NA	TGTGCCTGGGTGGACGGGGTCGGGACTGAAGCTTTCTTT	CAWVDGVGTEAFF
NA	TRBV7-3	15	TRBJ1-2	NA	TGTGCCAGCAGCTTAGGTGGAGGGACGAACTATGGCTACACCTTC	CASSLGGGTNYGYTF
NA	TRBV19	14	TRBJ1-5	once	TGTGCCAGTAGTATTGGCAGTAGCAATCAGCCCCAGCATTTT	CASSIGSSNQPQHF
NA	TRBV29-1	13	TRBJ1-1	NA	TGCAGCGTTGAGGGGCAGCAGAACACTGAAGCTTTCTTT	CSVEGQQNTEAFF
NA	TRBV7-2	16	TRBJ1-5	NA	TGTGCCAGCAGCCTATGGGGGGGCGGAAGCAATCAGCCCCAGCATTTT	CASSLWGGGSNQPQHF
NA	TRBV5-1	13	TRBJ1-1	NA	TGCGCCAGCAGCATGCGGGGGGGCACTGAAGCTTTCTTT	CASSMRGGTEAFF
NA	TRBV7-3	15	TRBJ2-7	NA	TGTGCCAGCAGCCCCTTCGGCAGGTCCCATTCCGAGCAGTACTTC	CASSPFGRSHSEQYF
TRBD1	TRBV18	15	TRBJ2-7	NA	TGTGCCAGCTCACCACTGGGACAGGGGTCCTACGAGCAGTACTTC	CASSPLGQGSYEQYF
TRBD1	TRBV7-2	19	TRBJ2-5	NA	TGTGCCAGCAGTTCCATCGGGACAGGGGGAGACTTTTTCCCCGAGACCCAGTACTTC	CASSSIGTGGDFFPETQYF
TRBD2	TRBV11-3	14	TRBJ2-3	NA	TGTGCCAGCAGCTTCTCGGGGAGGGGTGATACGCAGTATTTT	CASSFSGRGDTQYF
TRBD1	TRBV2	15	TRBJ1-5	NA	TGTGCCAGCAGGATCGGGACAGTGAGCAATCAGCCCCAGCATTTT	CASRIGTVSNQPQHF
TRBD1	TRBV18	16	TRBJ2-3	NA	TGTGCCAGCTCACCAGCCAGGGACAGACACACAGATACGCAGTATTTT	CASSPARDRHTDTQYF
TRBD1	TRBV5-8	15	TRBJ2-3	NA	TGTGCCAGCAGACGGCGGACAGGGCGGGCAGATACGCAGTATTTT	CASRRRTGRADTQYF
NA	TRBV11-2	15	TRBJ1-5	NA	TGTGCCAGCAGCCGTGGACAAGCTAGCAATCAGCCCCAGCATTTT	CASSRGQASNQPQHF
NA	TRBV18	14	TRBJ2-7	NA	TGTGCCAGCTCACCACAGGGGACATCCTACGAGCAGTACTTC	CASSPQGTSYEQYF
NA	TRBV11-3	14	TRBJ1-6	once	TGTGCCAGCAGCTTTGGGGGCGCGGATTCACCCCTCCACTTT	CASSFGGADSPLHF
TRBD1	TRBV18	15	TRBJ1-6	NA	TGTGCCAGCTCATCGACAGGGAGTAAGGATTCACCCCTCCACTTT	CASSSTGSKDSPLHF
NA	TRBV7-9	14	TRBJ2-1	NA	TGTGCCAGCAGCCGCGCGTATTCTGTAAATGAGCAGTTCTTC	CASSRAYSVNEQFF
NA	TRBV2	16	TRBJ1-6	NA	TGTGCCAGCAGTGAAGTCGGCGGCATCTATAATTCACCCCTCCACTTT	CASSEVGGIYNSPLHF
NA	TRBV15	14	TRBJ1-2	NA	TGTGCCACCAGCAGAGGTCAGGGCAACTATGGCTACACCTTC	CATSRGQGNYGYTF
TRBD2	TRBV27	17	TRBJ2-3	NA	TGTGCCAGCAGTCTCATACGACTAGCGGGGGCCGGGGATACGCAGTATTTT	CASSLIRLAGAGDTQYF
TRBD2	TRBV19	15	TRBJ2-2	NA	TGTGCCAGTAGTGTAACTAGCGGGAACACCGGGGAGCTGTTTTTT	CASSVTSGNTGELFF
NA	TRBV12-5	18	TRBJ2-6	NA	TGTGCTAGTGGTTTTCCCAAACCACAGCTGTCTGGGGCCAACGTCCTGACTTTC	CASGFPKPQLSGANVLTF
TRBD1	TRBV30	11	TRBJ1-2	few	TGTGCCTTGACAGGGGGCTTTGGCTACACCTTC	CALTGGFGYTF
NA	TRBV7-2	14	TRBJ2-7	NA	TGTGCCAGCAGCTTAGGCCCCCAGGATTACGAGCAGTACTTC	CASSLGPQDYEQYF
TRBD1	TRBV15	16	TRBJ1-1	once	TGTGCCACCAGCAGAGATTACTGGACAGGAATCACTGAAGCTTTCTTT	CATSRDYWTGITEAFF
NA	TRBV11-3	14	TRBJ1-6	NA	TGTGCCAGCAGCCGCCGCCGGGAGAATTCACCCCTCCACTTT	CASSRRRENSPLHF
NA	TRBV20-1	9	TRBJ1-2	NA	TGCAGCGGTAACTATGGCTACACCTTC	CSGNYGYTF
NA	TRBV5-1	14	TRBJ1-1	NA	TGCGCCAGCAGCCTGACACCAGCGAACACTGAAGCTTTCTTT	CASSLTPANTEAFF
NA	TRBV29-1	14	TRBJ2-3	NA	TGCAGCGTTGAAAAGGCGGGGAGGACAGATACGCAGTATTTT	CSVEKAGRTDTQYF
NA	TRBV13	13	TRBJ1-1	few	TGTGCCAGCAGCTTAGAGCCCAACACTGAAGCTTTCTTT	CASSLEPNTEAFF